This T cell receptor (beta chain) was profiled in a study of cytomegalovirus exposure and HLA in healthy donors. V shed 8 bases and J shed 6 bases, with 11 bases lying between them. The CDR3 covers 12 residues. CDR1 is LNHDA and CDR2 is SQIVND in the germline V gene (reference sequence). PCR amplification relied on 60 Vbeta primers (plus 13 Jbeta primers). Sequencing was performed with immunoSEQ multiplex PCR; in TCRdb, only in-frame clones are kept and a portion is missing. The data show 130,000 or so clones, around 83% seen once. The gene calls are TRBV19 and TRBJ2-1, with D possibly matching TRBD2 (6 bases). This TCR came from a woman aged 18-29 years in good health and CMV-seropositive. Sequenced material: PBMCs. The CDR3 loop reads CASWDFRNEQFF. CDR3 coding DNA: TGTGCCAGTTGGGACTTCCGCAATGAGCAGTTCTTC.